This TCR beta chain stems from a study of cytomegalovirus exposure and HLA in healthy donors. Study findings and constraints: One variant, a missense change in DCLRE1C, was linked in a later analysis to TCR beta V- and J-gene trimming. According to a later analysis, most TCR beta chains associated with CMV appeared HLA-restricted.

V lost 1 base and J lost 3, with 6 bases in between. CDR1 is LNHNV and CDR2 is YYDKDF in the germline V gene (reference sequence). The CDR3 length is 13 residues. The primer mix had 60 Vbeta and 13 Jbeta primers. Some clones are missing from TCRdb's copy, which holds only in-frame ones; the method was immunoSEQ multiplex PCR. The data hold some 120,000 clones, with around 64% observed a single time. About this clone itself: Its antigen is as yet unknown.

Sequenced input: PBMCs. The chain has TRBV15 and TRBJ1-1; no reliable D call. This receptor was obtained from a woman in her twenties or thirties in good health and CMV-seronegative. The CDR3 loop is CATSRVQHTEAFF. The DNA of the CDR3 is TGTGCCACCAGCAGAGTACAGCACACTGAAGCTTTCTTT.